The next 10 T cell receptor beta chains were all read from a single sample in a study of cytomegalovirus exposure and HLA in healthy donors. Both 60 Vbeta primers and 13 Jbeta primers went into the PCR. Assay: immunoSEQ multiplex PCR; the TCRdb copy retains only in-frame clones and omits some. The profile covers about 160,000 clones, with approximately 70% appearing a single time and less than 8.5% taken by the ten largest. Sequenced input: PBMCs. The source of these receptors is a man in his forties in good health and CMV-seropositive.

CDR3 nucleotides: TGTGCCGGCAAGCGGGGAACCTACGAGCAGTACTTC. Translated, it gives CAGKRGTYEQYF. V usage is TRBV6-5 and J usage is TRBJ2-7, with 7 bases aligning to TRBD2. The germline V gene encodes CDR1 MNHEY and CDR2 SVGAGI. The CDR3 consists of 12 residues. V trimming: 11 bases; J trimming: 2 bases; junction bases outside the gene matches: 6.

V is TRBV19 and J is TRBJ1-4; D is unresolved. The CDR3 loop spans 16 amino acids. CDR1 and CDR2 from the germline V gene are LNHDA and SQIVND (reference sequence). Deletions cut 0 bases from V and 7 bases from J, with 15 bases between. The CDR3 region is CASSIDLGSRGEKLFF. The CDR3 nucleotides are TGTGCCAGTAGTATAGATCTGGGTTCGCGAGGTGAAAAACTGTTTTTT.

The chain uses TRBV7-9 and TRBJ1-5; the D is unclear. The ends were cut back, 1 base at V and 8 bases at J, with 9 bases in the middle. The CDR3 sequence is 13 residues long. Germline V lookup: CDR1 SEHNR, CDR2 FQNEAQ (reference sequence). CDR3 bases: TGTGCCAGCAGCTTAGATCAGGTGGAGCCCCAGCATTTT. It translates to CASSLDQVEPQHF.

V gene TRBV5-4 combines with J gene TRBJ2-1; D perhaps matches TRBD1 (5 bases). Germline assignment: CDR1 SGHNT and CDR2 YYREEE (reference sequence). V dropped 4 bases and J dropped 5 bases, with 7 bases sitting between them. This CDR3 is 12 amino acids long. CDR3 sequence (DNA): TGTGCCAGCAGCAGGGGTGACAATGAGCAGTTCTTC. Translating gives CASSRGDNEQFF.

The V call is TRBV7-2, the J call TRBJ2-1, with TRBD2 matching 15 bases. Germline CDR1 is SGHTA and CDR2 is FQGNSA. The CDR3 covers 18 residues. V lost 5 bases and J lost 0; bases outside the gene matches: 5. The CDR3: CASSVGLAGGSSYNEQFF. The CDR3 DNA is TGTGCCAGCAGCGTTGGACTAGCGGGGGGGAGCTCCTACAATGAGCAGTTCTTC. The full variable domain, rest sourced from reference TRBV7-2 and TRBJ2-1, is GAGVSQSPSNKVTEKGKDVELRCDPISGHTALYWYRQSLGQGLEFLIYFQGNSAPDKSGLPSDRFSAERTGGSVSTLTIQRTQQEDSAVYLCASSVGLAGGSSYNEQFFGPGTRLTVL.

The CDR3 nucleotides are TGTGCCAGCAGCTTGCCCGCGGGGGGAAACACAGATACGCAGTATTTT. Amino acid sequence: CASSLPAGGNTDTQYF. The chain uses TRBV5-4 and TRBJ2-3; TRBD2 aligns across 8 bases. Germline-derived CDR1 and CDR2 are SGHNT and YYREEE (reference sequence). The V and J ends lost 1 base and 2 bases, in that order; junction bases with no gene match: 6. This CDR3 is 16 amino acids long.

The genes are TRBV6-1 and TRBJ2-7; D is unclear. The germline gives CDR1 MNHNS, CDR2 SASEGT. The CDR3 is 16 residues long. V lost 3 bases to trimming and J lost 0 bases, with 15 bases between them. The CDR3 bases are TGTGCCAGCAGTGACCCAAGATTCTCGAGCTCCTACGAGCAGTACTTC. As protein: CASSDPRFSSSYEQYF.

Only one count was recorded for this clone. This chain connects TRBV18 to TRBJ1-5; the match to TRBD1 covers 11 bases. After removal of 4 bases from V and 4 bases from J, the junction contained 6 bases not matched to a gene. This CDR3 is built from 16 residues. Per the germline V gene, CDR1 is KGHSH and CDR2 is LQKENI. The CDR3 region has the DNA TGTGCCAGCTCACACGGGACAGGGGGAACGAATCAGCCCCAGCATTTT. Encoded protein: CASSHGTGGTNQPQHF.

The CDR3, as DNA: TGTGCCAGCAGTTTCCCCGGGGGGGGACAGTCTAGGGGGACCCAGTACTTC. Translation gives CASSFPGGGQSRGTQYF. The genes are TRBV28 and TRBJ2-5, with D possibly matching TRBD2 (8 bases). V was shortened by 3 bases and J by 7 bases, with 24 bases between the two germline ends. CDR1 is MDHEN and CDR2 is SYDVKM in the germline V gene. The CDR3 covers 17 residues.

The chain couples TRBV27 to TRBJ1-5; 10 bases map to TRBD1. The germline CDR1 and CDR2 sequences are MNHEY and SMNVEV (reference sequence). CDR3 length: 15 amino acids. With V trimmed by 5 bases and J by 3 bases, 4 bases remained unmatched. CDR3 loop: CASSTTGGLNQPQHF. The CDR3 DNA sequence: TGTGCCAGCAGTACGACAGGGGGCCTCAATCAGCCCCAGCATTTT.